The clone carrying this T cell receptor beta chain was observed a few times. Its antigen is unidentified. Additional DNA sequences in this sample encode the identical CDR3. This sample is drawn from a study of shared clonotypes between healthy human individuals. Overall study context: Three plates were used per donor for CD4 naive, three for CD4 memory, two for CD8 naive and one for CD8 memory.

In the naive CD8 group, cells lacked CD45RO and were positively selected for CCR7, so terminally differentiated effector memory CD45RA+ cells were left out. Regarding the study as a whole: Sharing across four donors was seen in approximately 5.2% of naive CD4 clonotypes.

The protocol was immunoSEQ multiplex PCR, while the TCRdb copy is restricted to in-frame clones and leaves out a portion. In the table there are around 2,000,000 clones, around 96% of which are singletons. Trimming left V 1 base short and J 3 bases short, with 7 bases between. CDR1 is SEHNR, CDR2 FQNEAQ, per germline (reference sequence). The CDR3 is 14 residues long. Material for sequencing was naive CD8+ T cells sorted from blood. The sequence was obtained from a man between 18 and 35 years old in good health. The chain joins TRBV7-9 to TRBJ1-5; D is unclear. Written as DNA, the CDR3 is TGTGCCAGCAGCTTAGGCGGTACCAATCAGCCCCAGCATTTT. Translation gives CASSLGGTNQPQHF.